Shown below are 10 T cell receptor beta chains from a single sample sequenced in a study of T cell responses to AZD1222 COVID-19 vaccine. Only in-frame clones appear in the TCRdb table, and some are missing; sequencing was by immunoSEQ multiplex PCR. The sample includes more than 85,000 clones, 80% to 90% of them seen just once. Sequences were derived from peripheral blood, sampled 28 days after the second AZD1222 dose. These receptors were obtained from an adult who received the AZD1222 COVID-19 vaccine.

V and J are TRBV30 and TRBJ2-3; 9 nucleotides line up with TRBD1. The CDR3 sequence is 13 residues long. J gave up 4 bases and V 8 bases, and 7 bases lay outside the gene matches. From germline, CDR1 is GTSNPN and CDR2 SVGIG (reference sequence). The CDR3 DNA sequence: TGTGCCCGGGACAGGGTACGTTCAGATACGCAGTATTTT. Residues: CARDRVRSDTQYF.

The J gene is TRBJ1-4, the V gene TRBV7-9, with D unresolved. The CDR3 sequence is 11 residues long. Trimming left V 3 bases short and J 8 bases short, with 4 bases between. Germline CDR1 reads SEHNR; CDR2 reads FQNEAQ (reference sequence). The CDR3, as DNA: TGTGCCAGCAGCTTTGAAGAAAAACTGTTTTTT. It specifies CASSFEEKLFF.

J is TRBJ2-3 and V is TRBV5-1, with 8 bases lining up with TRBD2. Trimming at V came to 6 bases and at J to 7 bases, leaving 10 bases not matched to a gene. CDR1 and CDR2 (germline): SGHRS, YFSETQ. CDR3 length equals 14 residues. DNA of the CDR3: TGCGCCAGCATGGCGGGGGGTACAGTTAATACGCAGTATTTT. It codes for CASMAGGTVNTQYF.

This clone has more than one count but fewer than ten. V usage is TRBV29-1 and J usage is TRBJ1-2, with D uncertain. The CDR3 totals 15 residues. Germline lookup yields CDR1 SQVTM and CDR2 ANQGSEA. Trimming removed 0 bases from V and 3 bases from J, with 14 bases in between. This chain's CDR3 is CSVEDWPRRDYGYTF. CDR3 coding DNA: TGCAGCGTTGAAGATTGGCCCAGGCGGGACTATGGCTACACCTTC.

The chain employs TRBV4-3 and TRBJ1-1, with D possibly matching TRBD1 (6 bases). Per germline, CDR1 LGHNA and CDR2 YSLEER. V shed 0 bases and J shed 0 bases, with 17 bases lying between them. The CDR3 sequence is 18 residues long. This chain's CDR3 is CASSQDGGGHPMNTEAFF. The CDR3 DNA is TGCGCCAGCAGCCAAGACGGGGGGGGACACCCTATGAACACTGAAGCTTTCTTT.

The chain combines TRBV4-1 with TRBJ2-7; D remains ambiguous. This CDR3 is built from 11 residues. V was trimmed by 1 base and J by 6 bases, leaving 4 bases between them. The germline gives CDR1 MGHRA, CDR2 YSYEKL. DNA for the CDR3: TGCGCCAGCAGCCAAGGGCCCGAGCAGTACTTC. Protein: CASSQGPEQYF.

The V call is TRBV7-9, the J call TRBJ2-7; TRBD1 matches at 9 bases. The CDR3 spans 16 residues. Germline trimming cut 1 base from V and 1 base from J; bases unmatched to any gene: 5. From germline, CDR1 is SEHNR and CDR2 FQNEAQ (reference sequence). CDR3 region: CASSLDPGQGSYEQYF. As DNA, the CDR3 is TGTGCCAGCAGCTTAGATCCGGGACAGGGTTCCTACGAGCAGTACTTC.

The chain uses TRBV5-8 and TRBJ1-1; possibly TRBD1 for D (5 bases). V was trimmed by 4 bases and J by 11 bases, leaving 18 bases between them. Germline V gives CDR1 SGHTS, CDR2 YDEGEE. There are 13 residues in the CDR3. The CDR3 loop reads CASSPFNDRVAFF. The CDR3 coding sequence is TGTGCCAGCAGCCCCTTCAATGACAGAGTTGCTTTCTTT.

J is TRBJ1-4 and V is TRBV25-1; D not certain. CDR3 size: 14 residues. V lost 5 bases, J lost 8 bases, and 15 bases lay in between. Germline CDR1 is MGHDK and CDR2 is SYGVNS. DNA for the CDR3: TGTGCCAGCAGTAGCCGCGTGGGGAGCGAAAAACTGTTTTTT. Translation: CASSSRVGSEKLFF. Variable domain in full (rest from reference TRBV25-1 and TRBJ1-4): EADIYQTPRYLVIGTGKKITLECSQTMGHDKMYWYQQDPGMELHLIHYSYGVNSTEKGDLSSESTVSRIRTEHFPLTLESARPSHTSQYLCASSSRVGSEKLFFGSGTQLSVL.

This rearrangement joins TRBV5-1 to TRBJ2-1, with D hard to call. From germline, CDR1 is SGHRS and CDR2 YFSETQ. Trimming removed 4 bases from V and 6 bases from J, with 23 bases in between. This CDR3 is 17 amino acids long. The CDR3, as DNA: TGCGCCAGCAGCCGCTTCTTTGCTGGGCGAAATTTCAATGAGCAGTTCTTC. Its translation: CASSRFFAGRNFNEQFF.